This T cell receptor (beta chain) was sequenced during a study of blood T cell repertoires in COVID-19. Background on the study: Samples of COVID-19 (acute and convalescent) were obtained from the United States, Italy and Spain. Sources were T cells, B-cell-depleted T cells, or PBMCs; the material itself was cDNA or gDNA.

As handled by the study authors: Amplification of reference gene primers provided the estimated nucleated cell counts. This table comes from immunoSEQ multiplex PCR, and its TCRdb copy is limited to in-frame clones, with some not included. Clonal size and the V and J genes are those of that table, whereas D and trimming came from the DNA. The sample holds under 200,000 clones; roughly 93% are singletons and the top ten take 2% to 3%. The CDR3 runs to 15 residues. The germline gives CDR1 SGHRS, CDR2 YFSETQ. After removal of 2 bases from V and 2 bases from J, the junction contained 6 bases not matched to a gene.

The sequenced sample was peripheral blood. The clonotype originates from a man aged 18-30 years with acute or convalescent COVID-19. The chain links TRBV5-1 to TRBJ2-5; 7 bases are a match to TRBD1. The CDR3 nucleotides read TGCGCCAGCAGCTTAACCGGGACAGCGCAAGAGACCCAGTACTTC. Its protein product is CASSLTGTAQETQYF.